The source of this T cell receptor beta chain is a study of monozygotic twins with cystic fibrosis. The junction had 11 bases not matched to a gene; V was cut back by 6 bases and J by 1 base. The CDR3 runs 16 residues. Germline values: CDR1 SGHRS, CDR2 YFSETQ. Profiled with immunoSEQ multiplex PCR; TCRdb holds only in-frame clones, not every one. The sample holds 14,000 to 15,000 clones, approximately 81% seen once. This receptor was identified in a boy younger than 18 with cystic fibrosis. This rearrangement joins TRBV5-1 to TRBJ1-2; 8 nucleotides match TRBD1. The sequenced sample was blood. The CDR3 here is CASMTGDTSLNYGYTF. The CDR3 DNA sequence: TGCGCCAGCATGACAGGGGATACTTCTCTTAACTATGGCTACACCTTC.